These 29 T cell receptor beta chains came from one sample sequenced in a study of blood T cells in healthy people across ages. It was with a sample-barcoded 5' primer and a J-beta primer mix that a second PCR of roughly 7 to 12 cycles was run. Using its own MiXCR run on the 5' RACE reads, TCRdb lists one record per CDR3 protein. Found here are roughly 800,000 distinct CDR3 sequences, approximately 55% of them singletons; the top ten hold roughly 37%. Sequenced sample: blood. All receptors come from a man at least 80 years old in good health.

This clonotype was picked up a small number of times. The CDR3 is CASSLRRAGETQYF. The DNA for the CDR3 is TGTGCCAGCAGTCTAAGACGGGCAGGGGAGACCCAGTACTTC. This chain connects TRBV6-2 or TRBV6-3 to TRBJ2-5; perhaps TRBD1 as D (5 bases). V was cut by 5 bases and J by 5 bases, with 15 bases left in between. The CDR3 consists of 14 residues. Germline V gene lookup returns CDR1 MNHEY and CDR2 SVGEGT.

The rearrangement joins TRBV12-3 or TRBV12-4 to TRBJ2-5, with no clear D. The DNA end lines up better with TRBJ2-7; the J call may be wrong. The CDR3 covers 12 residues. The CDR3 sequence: CASRFGPYEQYF. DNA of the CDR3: TGTGCCAGCAGGTTCGGGCCCTACGAGCAGTACTTC.

The CDR3 DNA follows: TGTGCCAGCTCACCATTGCCGGGGAGCAATCAGCCCCAGCATTTT. This gives the protein CASSPLPGSNQPQHF. The rearrangement joins TRBV18 to TRBJ1-5; D gene uncertain. The CDR3 sequence is 15 residues long. Looked up from germline, CDR1 is KGHSH and CDR2 is LQKENI. Deletions cut 2 bases from V and 1 base from J, with 9 bases between.

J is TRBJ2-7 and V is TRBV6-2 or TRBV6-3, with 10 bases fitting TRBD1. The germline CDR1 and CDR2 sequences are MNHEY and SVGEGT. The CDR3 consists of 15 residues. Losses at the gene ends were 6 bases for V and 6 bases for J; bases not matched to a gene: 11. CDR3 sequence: CASRTDRTGGIEQYF. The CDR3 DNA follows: TGTGCCAGCAGAACAGATCGGACAGGGGGAATCGAGCAGTACTTC.

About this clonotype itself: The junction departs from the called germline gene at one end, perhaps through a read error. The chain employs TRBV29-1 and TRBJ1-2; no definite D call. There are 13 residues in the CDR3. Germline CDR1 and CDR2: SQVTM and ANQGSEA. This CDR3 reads CSVEESRASGYTF. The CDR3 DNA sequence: TGCAGCGTAGAAGAGAGCCGAGCTAGTGGCTACACCTTC.

The CDR3 is CASSYSRTGTGLYEQYF. CDR3 DNA: TGTGCCAGCAGTTACTCGCGAACCGGGACAGGGCTCTACGAGCAGTACTTC. V and J are TRBV6-2 or TRBV6-3 and TRBJ2-7; TRBD1 agrees at 9 bases. The CDR3 runs 17 residues. Germline assignment: CDR1 MNHEY and CDR2 SVGEGT. The junction had 9 bases not matched to a gene; V was cut back by 0 bases and J by 3 bases.

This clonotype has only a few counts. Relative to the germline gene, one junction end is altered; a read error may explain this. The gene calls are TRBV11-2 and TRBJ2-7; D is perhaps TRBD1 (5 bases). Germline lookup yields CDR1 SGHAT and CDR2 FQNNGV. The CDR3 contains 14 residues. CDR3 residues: CASSFGRVVHEQYF. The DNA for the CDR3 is TGTGCCAGTAGCTTCGGCAGGGTAGTCCACGAGCAGTACTTC.

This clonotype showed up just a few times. The CDR3 is CASSQGLAGGQRTSRYAYF. CDR3 nucleotides: TGCGCCAGCAGCCAAGGACTAGCGGGAGGCCAGAGGACCAGCAGATACGCGTATTTT. The chain couples TRBV4-1 to TRBJ2-3, with TRBD2 matching 13 bases. The CDR3 spans 19 residues. Germline V gene data show CDR1 as MGHRA and CDR2 as YSYEKL. Trimming removed 1 base from V and 14 bases from J; junction bases left unmatched: 21.

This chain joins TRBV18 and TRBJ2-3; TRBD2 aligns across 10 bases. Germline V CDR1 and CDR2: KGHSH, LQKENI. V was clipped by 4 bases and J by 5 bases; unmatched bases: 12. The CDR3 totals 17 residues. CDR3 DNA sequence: TGTGCCAGCTCACGGCCCGGGACTAGCGCCCGGAGAGATACGCAGTATTTT. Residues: CASSRPGTSARRDTQYF.

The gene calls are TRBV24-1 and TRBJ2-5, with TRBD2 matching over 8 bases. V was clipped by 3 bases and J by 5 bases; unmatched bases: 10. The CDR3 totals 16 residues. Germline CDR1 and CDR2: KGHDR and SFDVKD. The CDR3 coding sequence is TGTGCCACCAGTGATAATAGCGGGGACCTAAGGGAGACCCAGTACTTC. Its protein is CATSDNSGDLRETQYF.

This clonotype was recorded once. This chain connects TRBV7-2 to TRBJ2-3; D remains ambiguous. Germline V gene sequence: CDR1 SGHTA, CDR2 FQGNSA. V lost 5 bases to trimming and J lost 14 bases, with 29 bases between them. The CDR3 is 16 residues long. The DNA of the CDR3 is TGTGCCAGCAGCAGCCAGGCGTGGTTGGAGAACAGATACGCGTATTTT. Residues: CASSSQAWLENRYAYF. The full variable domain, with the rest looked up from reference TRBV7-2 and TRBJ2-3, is GAGVSQSPSNKVTEKGKDVELRCDPISGHTALYWYRQSLGQGLEFLIYFQGNSAPDKSGLPSDRFSAERTGGSVSTLTIQRTQQEDSAVYLCASSSQAWLENRYAYFGPGTRLTVL.

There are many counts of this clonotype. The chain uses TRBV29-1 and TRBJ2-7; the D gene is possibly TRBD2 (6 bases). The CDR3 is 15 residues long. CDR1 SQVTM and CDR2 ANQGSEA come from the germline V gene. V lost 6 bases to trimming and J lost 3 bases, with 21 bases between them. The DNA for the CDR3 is TGCAGCGTGGGGGTCCAGACGGGAGTTTTCTACGAGCAGTACTTC. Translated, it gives CSVGVQTGVFYEQYF.

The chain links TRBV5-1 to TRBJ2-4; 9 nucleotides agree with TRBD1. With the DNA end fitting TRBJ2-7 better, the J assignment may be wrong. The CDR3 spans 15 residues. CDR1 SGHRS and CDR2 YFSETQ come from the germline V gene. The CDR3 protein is CASSYGTGLRNEQYF. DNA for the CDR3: TGCGCCAGCAGCTACGGGACAGGGTTACGCAACGAGCAGTACTTC.

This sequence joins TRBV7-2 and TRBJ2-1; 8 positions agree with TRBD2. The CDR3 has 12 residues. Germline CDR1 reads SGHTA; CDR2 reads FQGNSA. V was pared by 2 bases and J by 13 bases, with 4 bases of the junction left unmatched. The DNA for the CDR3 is TGTGCCAGCAGCTTACGTGGGACTAGTCAGTTCTTC. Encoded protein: CASSLRGTSQFF.

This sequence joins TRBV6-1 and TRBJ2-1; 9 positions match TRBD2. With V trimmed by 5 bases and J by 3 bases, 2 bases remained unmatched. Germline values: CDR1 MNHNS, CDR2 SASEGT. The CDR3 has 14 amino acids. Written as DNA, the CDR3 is TGTGCCAGCAGTCTGACTAGCGGCTACAATGAGCAGTTCTTC. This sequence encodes CASSLTSGYNEQFF.

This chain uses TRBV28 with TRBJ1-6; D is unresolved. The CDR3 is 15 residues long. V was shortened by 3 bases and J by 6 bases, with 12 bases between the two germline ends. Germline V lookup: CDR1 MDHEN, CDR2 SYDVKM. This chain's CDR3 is CASSFSRLSNSPLHF. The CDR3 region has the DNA TGTGCCAGCAGTTTTTCTAGGTTGAGTAATTCACCCCTCCACTTT.

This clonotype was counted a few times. In nucleotides, the CDR3 is TGCAGCGGAAGACAGGGGCCGGGGGGGTATGGCTACACCTTC. It yields the protein CSGRQGPGGYGYTF. The V and J genes are TRBV29-1 and TRBJ1-2; 8 nucleotides align to TRBD1. Germline V gene data show CDR1 as SQVTM and CDR2 as ANQGSEA. The CDR3 is made up of 14 amino acids. V lost 7 bases, J lost 5 bases, and 12 bases stayed unmatched.

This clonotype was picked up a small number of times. CDR3 coding DNA: TGTGCCAGCAGTTGTACCGGGACATCGCTGTTTGGGGGCTACACCTTC. This translates into CASSCTGTSLFGGYTF. The rearrangement uses TRBV6-7 and TRBJ1-2; D may be TRBD1 (6 bases). TRBV6-7 is annotated as an ORF whose role is uncertain. Trimming took off 4 bases at V and 8 bases at J, with 23 bases between the two ends. The CDR3 consists of 16 residues.

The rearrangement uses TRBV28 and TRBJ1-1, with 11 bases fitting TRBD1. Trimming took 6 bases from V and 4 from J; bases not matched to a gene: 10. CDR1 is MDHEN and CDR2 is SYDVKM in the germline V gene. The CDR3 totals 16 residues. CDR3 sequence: CASSSGQGAQGTEAFF. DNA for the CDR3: TGTGCCAGCAGCTCCGGACAGGGGGCTCAGGGCACTGAAGCTTTCTTT.

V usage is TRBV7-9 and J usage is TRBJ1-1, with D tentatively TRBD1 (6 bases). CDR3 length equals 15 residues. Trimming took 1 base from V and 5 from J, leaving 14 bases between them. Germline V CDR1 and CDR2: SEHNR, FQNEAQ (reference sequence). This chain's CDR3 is CASSLVWGAETEAFF. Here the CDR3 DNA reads TGTGCCAGCAGCTTAGTGTGGGGGGCTGAGACTGAAGCTTTCTTT. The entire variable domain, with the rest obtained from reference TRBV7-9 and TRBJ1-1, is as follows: DTGVSQNPRHKITKRGQNVTFRCDPISEHNRLYWYRQTLGQGPEFLTYFQNEAQLEKSRLLSDRFSAERPKGSFSTLEIQRTEQGDSAMYLCASSLVWGAETEAFFGQGTRLTVV.

This chain's CDR3 is CASSSASGGSYNEQFF. DNA for the CDR3: TGTGCCAGCAGTTCGGCTAGCGGGGGCTCCTACAATGAGCAGTTCTTC. The rearrangement joins TRBV27 to TRBJ2-1; 10 nucleotides line up with TRBD2. The germline gives CDR1 MNHEY, CDR2 SMNVEV (reference sequence). The CDR3 consists of 16 residues. V trimming: 4 bases; J trimming: 0 bases; junction bases outside the gene matches: 3.

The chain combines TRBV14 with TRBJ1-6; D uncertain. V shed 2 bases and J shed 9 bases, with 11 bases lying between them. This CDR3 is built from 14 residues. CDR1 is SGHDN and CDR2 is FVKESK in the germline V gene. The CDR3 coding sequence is TGTGCCAGCAGCCAACCCCCGGGAGGTTCACCCCTCCACTTT. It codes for CASSQPPGGSPLHF.

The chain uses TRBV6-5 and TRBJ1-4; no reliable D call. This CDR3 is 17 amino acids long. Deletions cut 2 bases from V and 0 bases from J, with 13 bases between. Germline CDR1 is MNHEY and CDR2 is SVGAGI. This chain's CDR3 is CASSYQADTATNEKLFF. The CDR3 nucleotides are TGTGCCAGCAGTTACCAGGCAGACACTGCAACTAATGAAAAACTGTTTTTT.

CDR3 region: CASSLSGLANYEQYF. CDR3 bases: TGTGCCAGCAGTCTTTCTGGACTAGCGAACTACGAGCAGTACTTC. V and J are TRBV6-2 or TRBV6-3 and TRBJ2-7, with TRBD2 matching 9 bases. With 5 bases clipped from V and 3 bases from J, the junction kept 8 bases outside the gene matches. In germline, CDR1 is MNHEY, CDR2 SVGEGT. This CDR3 comprises 15 residues.

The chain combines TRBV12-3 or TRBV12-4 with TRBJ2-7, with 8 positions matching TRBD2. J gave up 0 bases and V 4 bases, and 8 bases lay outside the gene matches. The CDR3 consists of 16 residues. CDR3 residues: CASSSGKRELSYEQYF. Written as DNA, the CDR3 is TGTGCCAGCAGTTCGGGAAAGCGGGAGCTCTCCTACGAGCAGTACTTC.

The CDR3 sequence is CASSLRQRGSSYNEQFF. CDR3 DNA: TGTGCCAGCAGCCTGCGCCAGCGGGGTAGCTCCTACAATGAGCAGTTCTTC. The rearrangement joins TRBV3-1 to TRBJ2-1, with TRBD2 identical over 7 bases. This CDR3 has 17 residues. Germline CDR1 reads LGHDT; CDR2 reads YNNKEL (reference sequence). After removal of 4 bases from V and 0 bases from J, the junction contained 9 bases not matched to a gene.

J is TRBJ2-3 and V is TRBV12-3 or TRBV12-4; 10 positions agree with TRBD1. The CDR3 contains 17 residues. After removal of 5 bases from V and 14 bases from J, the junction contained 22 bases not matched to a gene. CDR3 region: CASSMGGTGASHRYAYF. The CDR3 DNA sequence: TGTGCCAGCAGTATGGGCGGGACAGGGGCCTCGCACAGATACGCGTATTTT.

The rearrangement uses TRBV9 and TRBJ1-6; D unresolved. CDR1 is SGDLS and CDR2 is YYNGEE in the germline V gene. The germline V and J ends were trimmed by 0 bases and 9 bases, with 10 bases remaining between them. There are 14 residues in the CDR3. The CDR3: CASSVAVEGSPLHF. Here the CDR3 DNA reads TGTGCCAGCAGCGTAGCGGTAGAAGGTTCACCCCTCCACTTT.

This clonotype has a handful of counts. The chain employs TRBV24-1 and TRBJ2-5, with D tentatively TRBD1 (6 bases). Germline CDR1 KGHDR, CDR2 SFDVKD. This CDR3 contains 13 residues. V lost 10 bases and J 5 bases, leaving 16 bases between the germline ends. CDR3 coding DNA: TGTGCCACGATGGGGGCAGGGATGGAGACCCAGTACTTC. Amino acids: CATMGAGMETQYF.